These 22 T cell receptor beta chains were sequenced from one sample in a study of graft-versus-host responses after intestinal transplantation. Lamina propria and intraepithelial lymphocytes were released by processing graft tissue. Data came from immunoSEQ multiplex PCR; TCRdb stores just in-frame clones and leaves some out. The table has more than 50,000 clones, under 90% seen once. This specimen consisted of ileum tissue, obtained roughly 390 days after transplant. The source of these receptors is a human patient who received an intestinal transplant, so some T cells may come from the graft donor.

The rearrangement uses TRBV5-5 and TRBJ2-2, with D possibly being TRBD2 (6 bases). V was clipped by 0 bases and J by 7 bases, with 13 bases between them. Per the germline V gene, CDR1 is SGHKS and CDR2 is YYEKEE (reference sequence). The CDR3 has 15 amino acids. Written as DNA, the CDR3 is TGTGCCAGCAGCTTGGCGGGACTCGCGCACGGGGAGCTGTTTTTT. It translates to CASSLAGLAHGELFF.

Only a few counts were recorded for this clone. The rearrangement uses TRBV5-6 and TRBJ1-5; 8 bases align to TRBD1. This CDR3 spans 17 amino acids. The germline V gene encodes CDR1 SGHDT and CDR2 YYEEEE. After removal of 0 bases from V and 4 bases from J, the junction contained 9 bases not matched to a gene. The chain's CDR3 is CASSLGGRGPGNQPQHF. CDR3 coding DNA: TGTGCCAGCAGCTTGGGGGGCAGGGGGCCTGGGAATCAGCCCCAGCATTTT.

The chain carries TRBV10-2 and TRBJ2-7; D is possibly TRBD2 (6 bases). V was trimmed by 10 bases and J by 1 base, leaving 11 bases between them. The length of the CDR3 is 12 residues. The germline CDR1 and CDR2 sequences are WSHSY and SAAADI. In nucleotides, the CDR3 is TGCGCCACCCTCGGGAGTTCCTACGAGCAGTACTTC. Translated: CATLGSSYEQYF.

The V gene is TRBV6-5, the J gene TRBJ2-1; D possibly corresponds to TRBD2 (6 bases). V lost 6 bases and J lost 6, with 9 bases in between. The CDR3 length is 12 residues. Per germline, CDR1 MNHEY and CDR2 SVGAGI. CDR3 amino acids: CASSGDSNEQFF. CDR3 nucleotide sequence: TGTGCCAGCAGCGGGGACTCCAATGAGCAGTTCTTC.

This clone was recorded a few times. A read error may account for a junction end that differs from germline. The DNA of the CDR3 is TGTGCTAGCAGCCTGACCTCCTACAATGAGCAGTTCTTC. Amino acid sequence: CASSLTSYNEQFF. The chain is built from TRBV7-7 and TRBJ2-1; unclear D gene. This CDR3 is 13 amino acids long. The germline V gene encodes CDR1 SSHAT and CDR2 FNYEAQ (reference sequence).

The table lists this clone with a few counts. This same CDR3 is encoded by further DNA sequences in the sample. CDR3 bases: TGTGCCAGTAGTATAGGTTACAATGAGCAGTTCTTC. Translated, it gives CASSIGYNEQFF. The V call is TRBV19, the J call TRBJ2-1; D not resolved. V dropped 1 base and J dropped 4 bases, with 2 bases sitting between them. The CDR3 extends over 12 amino acids. Per germline, CDR1 LNHDA and CDR2 SQIVND (reference sequence).

The J gene is TRBJ1-2, the V gene TRBV6-1; 8 positions match TRBD1. Trimming at V came to 8 bases and at J to 4 bases, leaving 9 bases not matched to a gene. The germline CDR1 and CDR2 sequences are MNHNS and SASEGT. The CDR3 runs 14 residues. CDR3 in DNA: TGTGCCAGCTCAGGGGGCTCCGTCCTCTATGGCTACACCTTC. Protein product: CASSGGSVLYGYTF.

The CDR3 region is CASSLRREDYGYTF. For the CDR3, the DNA is TGTGCCAGCAGTTTACGCAGGGAGGACTATGGCTACACCTTC. This chain joins TRBV27 and TRBJ1-2; maybe TRBD1 (5 bases). Trimming took 2 bases from V and 3 from J, leaving 10 bases between them. The germline V gene encodes CDR1 MNHEY and CDR2 SMNVEV (reference sequence). The CDR3 runs to 14 residues.

The chain employs TRBV6-5 and TRBJ1-2, with D possibly being TRBD1 (5 bases). Germline CDR1 and CDR2: MNHEY and SVGAGI. This CDR3 is built from 13 residues. Trimming left V 6 bases short and J 2 bases short, with 10 bases between. CDR3 bases: TGTGCCAGCAGACGACAGCTCAACTATGGCTACACCTTC. It specifies CASRRQLNYGYTF.

V and J are TRBV19 and TRBJ2-2; D perhaps matches TRBD1 (6 bases). Trimming removed 3 bases from V and 6 bases from J, with 11 bases in between. The CDR3 has 14 amino acids. Germline CDR1 and CDR2: LNHDA and SQIVND (reference sequence). CDR3 sequence reads: CASSMHREAGELFF. The CDR3 DNA is TGTGCCAGTAGTATGCACAGGGAAGCCGGGGAGCTGTTTTTT.

CDR3 protein: CASSDGTGSYNEQFF. The CDR3 nucleotides read TGTGCCAGCAGTGACGGGACAGGGTCCTACAATGAGCAGTTCTTC. The chain uses TRBV6-1 and TRBJ2-1; 9 nucleotides agree with TRBD1. Germline CDR1 reads MNHNS; CDR2 reads SASEGT. V lost 3 bases and J lost 1; bases outside the gene matches: 1. The CDR3 length is 15 residues.

A few counts support this clone. This chain connects TRBV21-1 to TRBJ2-7; no check of the table's D call, TRBD1, against the DNA was made. TRBV21-1 is a known pseudogene. The CDR3 covers 14 residues. DNA for the CDR3: TGTGCCAGCAGCAAAGCCGGACAGACCTACGAGCAGTACTTC. Amino acids: CASSKAGQTYEQYF.

This chain joins TRBV4-1 and TRBJ2-7, with TRBD2 as a possible D gene (5 bases). Trimming stripped 0 bases from V and 7 bases from J, with 10 bases between. The CDR3 is 13 residues long. Germline assignment: CDR1 MGHRA and CDR2 YSYEKL. The CDR3 nucleotides are TGCGCCAGCAGCCAAGATCCGACGGGAGAGCAGTACTTC. This codes for CASSQDPTGEQYF.

The CDR3 here is CASSDLQTSSGGYTDTQYF. As DNA, the CDR3 is TGTGCCAGCAGTGATCTACAGACATCTAGCGGGGGATACACAGATACGCAGTATTTT. This chain uses TRBV2 with TRBJ2-3, with TRBD2 matching over 10 bases. After removal of 3 bases from V and 2 bases from J, the junction contained 14 bases not matched to a gene. Germline V CDR1 and CDR2: SNHLY, FYNNEI. This CDR3 spans 19 amino acids.

V is TRBV11-1 and J is TRBJ1-1; D unclear. Trimming left V 2 bases short and J 1 base short, with 5 bases between. CDR1 is SGHAT, CDR2 FQDESV, per germline (reference sequence). The CDR3 runs to 13 residues. CDR3 loop: CASSLNGNTEAFF. In DNA, the CDR3 is TGTGCCAGCAGCTTAAACGGGAACACTGAAGCTTTCTTT. The whole variable domain, remainder taken from reference TRBV11-1 and TRBJ1-1, is EAEVAQSPRYKITEKSQAVAFWCDPISGHATLYWYRQILGQGPELLVQFQDESVVDDSQLPKDRFSAERLKGVDSTLKIQPAELGDSAMYLCASSLNGNTEAFFGQGTRLTVV.

The chain is built from TRBV10-3 and TRBJ2-7, with D uncertain. Per germline, CDR1 ENHRY and CDR2 SYGVKD. V lost 0 bases, J lost 6 bases, and 6 bases lay in between. The CDR3 totals 12 residues. Written as DNA, the CDR3 is TGTGCCATCAGTGAGTCGACTGGCGAGCAGTACTTC. It is translated as CAISESTGEQYF.

This clone was observed a single time. This sequence joins TRBV18 and TRBJ1-2; 8 positions agree with TRBD1. Germline CDR1 reads KGHSH; CDR2 reads LQKENI. The CDR3 runs to 17 residues. V lost 5 bases, J lost 0 bases, and 11 bases stayed unmatched. CDR3 amino acids: CASSSLTGALANYGYTF. CDR3 nucleotides: TGTGCCAGCTCAAGCTTGACAGGGGCCTTAGCTAACTATGGCTACACCTTC.

The chain links TRBV5-5 to TRBJ1-2, with TRBD1 matching over 9 bases. The ends lost 4 bases at V and 8 bases at J; junction bases unmatched: 6. The CDR3 totals 13 residues. Germline CDR1 reads SGHKS; CDR2 reads YYEKEE (reference sequence). This chain's CDR3 is CASSVQGAGGYTF. CDR3 bases: TGTGCCAGCAGCGTACAGGGGGCCGGAGGCTACACCTTC.

Here the CDR3 DNA reads TGCGCCAGCAGCTTGGTGGTGTTCTTC. Protein product: CASSLVVFF. The J gene is TRBJ2-1, the V gene TRBV5-1, with unresolved D. This CDR3 has 9 residues. Germline CDR1 is SGHRS and CDR2 is YFSETQ. Trimming shortened V by 0 bases and J by 15 bases, and 4 bases separated the two germline ends.

This chain joins TRBV15 and TRBJ2-7; D is possibly TRBD1 (6 bases). V was clipped by 0 bases and J by 0 bases, with 15 bases between them. Germline V CDR1 and CDR2: LNHNV, YYDKDF (reference sequence). The CDR3 is 17 residues long. CDR3 DNA: TGTGCCACCAGCAGAGATCTGGTACAGGGAAGCTCCTACGAGCAGTACTTC. Its protein product is CATSRDLVQGSSYEQYF.

The V call is TRBV5-4, the J call TRBJ2-7; 10 bases are shared with TRBD2. V was clipped by 3 bases and J by 5 bases; unmatched bases: 2. There are 13 residues in the CDR3. Per the germline V gene, CDR1 is SGHNT and CDR2 is YYREEE (reference sequence). The CDR3 sequence: CASSSGTSDEQYF. In DNA form, the CDR3 reads TGTGCCAGCAGCTCCGGGACTAGCGACGAGCAGTACTTC.

The CDR3 DNA reads TGTGCCAGCAGTGTCGGTTCCCTCACTGAAGCTTTCTTT. Protein product: CASSVGSLTEAFF. The genes are TRBV6-1 and TRBJ1-1, with unresolved D. With 4 bases removed from V and 4 bases from J, the gap between germline ends came to 10 bases. The CDR3 extends over 13 amino acids. Germline CDR1 is MNHNS and CDR2 is SASEGT.